This T cell receptor (beta chain) was sequenced in a study of T cells after posttransplantation cyclophosphamide. Notes on the study in general: Skin or GI-infiltrating T cells shared few TRB sequences with blood. Recipient CMV seropositivity and CMV reactivation strongly tracked TRB clonality.

This clone was recorded at least ten times. What it recognizes is unknown. The protocol was immunoSEQ multiplex PCR, while the TCRdb copy is restricted to in-frame clones and leaves out a portion. The sample has about 40,000 clones, none seen only once; the top ten hold approximately 4.9%. On the day of bone marrow donation, the related graft donor provided peripheral blood. Germline values: CDR1 SGHDT, CDR2 YYEEEE. V was pared by 4 bases and J by 1 base, with 23 bases between. The CDR3 totals 18 residues. The TCR comes from a woman in her 50s in good health and a related stem cell transplant donor. The chain links TRBV5-6 to TRBJ1-1; perhaps TRBD1 as D (5 bases). Source material: PBMCs. The CDR3 DNA reads as TGTGCCAGCAGCCCATTCCGGCTCCACAGGAATCCGAACACTGAAGCTTTCTTT. Translating gives CASSPFRLHRNPNTEAFF.